This TCR beta chain appears in the sequencing data of a study of OX40 agonist ivuxolimab in advanced cancers. Trimming shortened V by 6 bases and J by 4 bases, and 9 bases separated the two germline ends. This CDR3 spans 12 amino acids. CDR1 is MDHEN and CDR2 is SYDVKM in the germline V gene. Blood sampling was done at baseline, cycle 4 day 1, and cycle 7 day 1. This clone was detected only a few times. Here immunoSEQ multiplex PCR was the method, and the copy in TCRdb shows in-frame clones only, minus some. The table lists some 74,000 clones, roughly four fifths of them singletons, with 4.5% to 6% in the top ten.

The sequencing used CD4+ or CD8+ T cells sorted from blood, collected in a trial of the OX40 agonist ivuxolimab. The rearrangement uses TRBV28 and TRBJ1-2, with D perhaps TRBD1 (5 bases). The TCR was taken from an adult with an advanced solid tumor such as melanoma, head and neck, liver or kidney cancer. The CDR3 DNA follows: TGTGCCAGCAGCAGGGAGGGCTATGGCTACACCTTC. This encodes CASSREGYGYTF.